A selection of T cell receptor beta chains follows, all from one sample in a study of blood T cell repertoires in COVID-19. Clones were sequenced by immunoSEQ multiplex PCR, and TCRdb holds only the in-frame ones, with some missing. The data contain some 120,000 clones, more than 75% of them singletons. The sequencing input was peripheral blood. These receptor sequences come from a man aged 60 to 69 with acute or convalescent COVID-19. Each CDR3 is given with its conserved first and last residue. A D gene is named only where the DNA matches it firmly. Clone size, where shown, is once, few, many, or a class for clones that have expanded.

clone_size,j_call,v_call,d_call,cdr3_aa,cdr3_nt
NA,TRBJ1-2,TRBV3-1/TRBV3-2,TRBD1,CASSQDGGTEANYGYTF,TGTGCCAGCAGCCAAGATGGGGGGACAGAAGCTAACTATGGCTACACCTTC
once,TRBJ1-3,TRBV28,TRBD1,CASSWDSGNTIYF,TGTGCCAGCAGTTGGGACAGTGGAAACACCATATATTTT
NA,TRBJ1-1,TRBV6-2/TRBV6-3,NA,CASSYEATSEAFF,TGTGCCAGCAGTTACGAGGCAACCTCTGAAGCTTTCTTT
NA,TRBJ2-7,TRBV11-2,NA,CASTLQQGVTYEQYF,TGTGCCAGCACCCTACAACAGGGTGTAACCTACGAGCAGTACTTC
NA,TRBJ2-4,TRBV5-8,NA,CATRGLAKNIQYF,TGTGCCACCAGGGGACTAGCCAAAAACATTCAGTACTTC
NA,TRBJ2-1,TRBV7-6,TRBD2,CASSLDSGGYNEQFF,TGTGCCAGCAGCTTAGATAGCGGGGGTTACAATGAGCAGTTCTTC
NA,TRBJ2-7,TRBV19,TRBD2,CASSIELTSGVAYEQYF,TGTGCCAGTAGTATAGAGCTGACTAGCGGAGTCGCCTACGAGCAGTACTTC
NA,TRBJ2-7,TRBV7-8,TRBD1,CASSLGQGVAYEQYF,TGTGCCAGCAGCTTAGGACAGGGGGTCGCCTACGAGCAGTACTTC
NA,TRBJ2-1,TRBV25-1,NA,CASSGSYNEQFF,TGTGCCAGCAGTGGGAGCTACAATGAGCAGTTCTTC
NA,TRBJ2-2,TRBV28,TRBD1,CASSPAGQGGRELFF,TGTGCCAGCAGTCCCGCGGGACAGGGAGGCCGGGAGCTGTTTTTT
NA,TRBJ2-7,TRBV7-2,NA,CASSLLDKSYEQYF,TGTGCCAGCAGCTTACTCGACAAGTCCTACGAGCAGTACTTC
NA,TRBJ2-7,TRBV4-3,NA,CASSPDSGVGLPYEQYF,TGCGCCAGCAGCCCGGATTCCGGGGTGGGTTTGCCGTACGAGCAGTACTTC
many,TRBJ2-1,TRBV5-1,TRBD2,CASSLERGLAHDEQFF,TGCGCCAGCAGCTTGGAGCGTGGACTAGCGCATGATGAGCAGTTCTTC
once,TRBJ2-5,TRBV7-2,NA,CASTPHPGETQYF,TGTGCCAGCACTCCTCATCCCGGAGAGACCCAGTACTTC
NA,TRBJ2-1,TRBV7-9,TRBD1,CASTEDRGGYNEQFF,TGTGCCAGCACCGAGGACAGGGGTGGATACAATGAGCAGTTCTTC
NA,TRBJ1-5,TRBV19,NA,CASSSGLQPQHF,TGTGCCAGTAGCTCCGGACTCCAGCCCCAGCATTTT
few,TRBJ2-5,TRBV12-3/TRBV12-4,NA,CASSLGLEETQYF,TGTGCCAGCAGTTTAGGACTAGAAGAGACCCAGTACTTC
NA,TRBJ2-1,TRBV3-1/TRBV3-2,TRBD2,CASSQWRELNEQFF,TGTGCCAGCAGCCAGTGGCGGGAGCTGAATGAGCAGTTCTTC
NA,TRBJ2-1,TRBV5-1,TRBD1,CASSPAQQGKGEQFF,TGCGCCAGCAGCCCCGCCCAACAGGGGAAAGGTGAGCAGTTCTTC
NA,TRBJ1-5,TRBV19,NA,CASSPRGANQPQHF,TGTGCCAGTAGCCCTCGGGGGGCCAATCAGCCCCAGCATTTT